A single T cell receptor beta chain is shown here with its context. Its target is unknown. The approximately 130-subject validation cohort, separate from the roughly 700-subject first cohort, included the donors. V lost 3 bases to trimming and J lost 1 base; unmatched junction nucleotides: 5. The CDR3 contains 16 residues. Germline values: CDR1 KGHSH, CDR2 LQKENI. The data stem from a study of cytomegalovirus exposure and HLA in healthy donors. Broader study findings: Specificity of three CMV-associated chains for CMV antigens was verified in vitro. Cytomegalovirus association was listed for about 150 TCR beta chains. Cytomegalovirus status was reportedly diagnosed by the classifier with high sensitivity and specificity.

Only in-frame clones appear in the TCRdb table, and some are missing; sequencing was by immunoSEQ multiplex PCR. The table shows about 130,000 clones, with 80% to 90% occurring only once. The chain recombines TRBV18 with TRBJ2-3; 9 bases are shared with TRBD2. The sample was PBMCs. This TCR was recovered from a woman in her thirties in good health and CMV-seropositive. In nucleotides, the CDR3 is TGTGCCAGCTCACCGCGGGAGCGGGGGGGCACAGATACGCAGTATTTT. It specifies CASSPRERGGTDTQYF.